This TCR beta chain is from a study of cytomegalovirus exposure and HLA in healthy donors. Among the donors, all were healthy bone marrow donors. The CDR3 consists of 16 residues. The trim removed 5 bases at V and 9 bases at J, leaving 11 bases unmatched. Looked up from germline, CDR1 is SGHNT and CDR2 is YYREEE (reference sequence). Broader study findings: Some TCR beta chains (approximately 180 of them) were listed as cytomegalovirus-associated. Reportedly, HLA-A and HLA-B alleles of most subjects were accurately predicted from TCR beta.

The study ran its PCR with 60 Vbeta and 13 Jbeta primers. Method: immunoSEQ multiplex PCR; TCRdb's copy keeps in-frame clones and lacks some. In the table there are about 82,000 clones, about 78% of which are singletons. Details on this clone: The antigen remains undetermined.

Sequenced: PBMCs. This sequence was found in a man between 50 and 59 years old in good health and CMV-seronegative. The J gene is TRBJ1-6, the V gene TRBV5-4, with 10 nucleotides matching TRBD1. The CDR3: CASSYGSGTGVSPLHF. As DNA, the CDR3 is TGTGCCAGCAGTTATGGATCCGGGACAGGGGTTTCACCCCTCCACTTT.